The present T cell receptor beta chain was sequenced within a study of CD8+ T cells in alopecia areata. Study-wide results and limits: It was less clear whether patients shared TCRs than it was in mice, possibly because of HLA. Researchers report lesional scalp, most notably alopecia totalis/universalis, outstripped normal scalp in clonality. Sequencing of scalp samples also captures resident alphabeta T cells of normal skin.

A sort of pooled cutaneous lymph node cells used CD4, CD8alpha, NKG2D, NKG2ACE and other stains. This clone was observed a few times. Its antigen is unidentified. Mouse gene names and germline throughout. The read falls 4 residues short of the CDR3 end, and the missing part is taken from the germline J gene. This CDR3 comprises 15 residues. Germline loops: CDR1 LGHNA, CDR2 YNLKQL (reference sequence). RNA was extracted and reverse transcribed into cDNA as the sequencing template. The data were produced by immunoSEQ multiplex PCR, yet TCRdb's version contains in-frame clones alone and is incomplete. Altogether approximately 300,000 clones were found in the sample, and no singletons occur.

This sequence originates from a C3H/HeJ mouse with alopecia areata. The MHC haplotype of the strain is H2-k. The sample was CD4+ T cells sorted from a lymph node. The rearrangement joins TRBV5 to TRBJ2-5, with 12 bases fitting TRBD1. The CDR3 sequence: CASSPPGQGADTQYF. The CDR3 DNA, read in part, is TGTGCCAGCAGCCCTCCGGGACAGGGGGCAGAC.